The text below deals with one T cell receptor beta chain. TCRdb re-called the 5' RACE reads and gives one entry per CDR3 protein, without DNA. This table lists about 180,000 distinct CDR3 sequences. The data originate from a study of T cells expressing NK-cell markers. This TCR derives from a woman between 18 and 69 years old in good health. The sample comprised blood T cells: a sorted CD56 or NKG2C T cell subset, CD4+ or CD8+ T cells, or bulk PBMC T cells (not recorded which).

The CDR3 is CSARGGLAAHEQFF. The chain combines TRBV20-1 with TRBJ2-1; the D gene TCRdb calls, TRBD2, cannot be checked with no DNA. Germline CDR1 DFQATT, CDR2 SNEGSKA (reference sequence). The CDR3 totals 14 residues.